The sequence of this T cell receptor beta chain was determined in a study of shared clonotypes between healthy human individuals. Germline V gene data show CDR1 as SGHDN and CDR2 as FVKESK. The V end lost 5 bases, the J end lost 2 bases, and 17 bases lay between the germline ends. The CDR3 contains 16 residues. Study-level findings and limits: Researchers found naive subsets generally carried larger estimated richness than memory subsets. Sequencing depth was a factor that was expected to affect clonotype sharing among donors. Among a few donors, roughly 5.5% of naive CD4 clonotypes were found in common.

Assay: immunoSEQ multiplex PCR; the TCRdb copy retains only in-frame clones and omits some. Of roughly 2,000,000 clones listed, about 93% are singletons. CD45RO-negative cells were positively selected for CCR7, leaving out terminally differentiated effector memory CD45RA+ cells. About this clone itself: The target antigen is unknown.

Sequenced input: naive CD8+ T cells from PBMCs. The genes are TRBV14 and TRBJ2-3; possibly TRBD2 for D (6 bases). This receptor was obtained from a man between 18 and 35 years old in good health. Some clones in this sample may be carry-over from other donors' samples. In nucleotides, the CDR3 is TGTGCCAGCAGCTCCTGGAGGGACGGATACACAGATACGCAGTATTTT. Translated: CASSSWRDGYTDTQYF.